Below, 22 T cell receptor beta chains from the same sample are listed, as sequenced in a study of T cell changes during pregnancy in multiple sclerosis. Assay: immunoSEQ multiplex PCR; the TCRdb copy retains only in-frame clones and omits some. This table has roughly 97,000 clones, roughly nine tenths appearing once. Sequenced here: peripheral blood, sampled in the second trimester of pregnancy. The source of these receptors is a female donor in good health, enrolled as a control in a pregnancy study.

The chain carries TRBV6-1 and TRBJ1-1; TRBD1 matches at 7 bases. Germline CDR1 MNHNS, CDR2 SASEGT. V lost 7 bases, J lost 4 bases, and 6 bases stayed unmatched. The CDR3 runs to 13 residues. CDR3 loop: CASTSTGATEAFF. In nucleotides, the CDR3 is TGTGCCAGCACCTCTACAGGGGCCACTGAAGCTTTCTTT.

This clone was found once. The chain is built from TRBV5-1 and TRBJ2-3, with D possibly being TRBD2 (5 bases). CDR3 length equals 14 residues. V was cut by 2 bases and J by 6 bases, with 13 bases left in between. The germline gives CDR1 SGHRS, CDR2 YFSETQ. Written as DNA, the CDR3 is TGCGCCAGCAGCTTATTGGACTCGTTGGATACGCAGTATTTT. Its protein is CASSLLDSLDTQYF.

The V call is TRBV6-5, the J call TRBJ1-4; no definite D call. Per the germline V gene, CDR1 is MNHEY and CDR2 is SVGAGI. Trimming cost V 7 bases and J 5 bases, with 17 bases left between them. The CDR3 consists of 15 residues. CDR3 loop: CASNPVGRGNEKLFF. CDR3 sequence (DNA): TGTGCCAGCAACCCGGTGGGGAGAGGGAATGAAAAACTGTTTTTT.

The rearrangement joins TRBV27 to TRBJ2-1; a weak D match, TRBD1 (5 bases). Looked up from germline, CDR1 is MNHEY and CDR2 is SMNVEV (reference sequence). This CDR3 region has 13 residues. V lost 5 bases and J 10 bases, leaving 15 bases between the germline ends. CDR3 loop: CASSDTRVGEQFF. The CDR3 nucleotides read TGTGCCAGCAGTGACACCAGGGTTGGCGAGCAGTTCTTC.

V usage is TRBV6-6 and J usage is TRBJ1-5, with a possible D match to TRBD1 (6 bases). The CDR3 loop spans 15 amino acids. Germline assignment: CDR1 MNHNY and CDR2 SVGAGI (reference sequence). Trimming left V 7 bases short and J 0 bases short, with 13 bases between. The CDR3 DNA follows: TGTGCCAGCATTACAGGGCTCAATAGCAATCAGCCCCAGCATTTT. Residues: CASITGLNSNQPQHF.

The gene calls are TRBV4-1 and TRBJ2-3; 9 bases align to TRBD2. CDR1 and CDR2 from the germline V gene are MGHRA and YSYEKL. Trimming cost V 2 bases and J 5 bases; bases outside gene matches: 5. This CDR3 region has 15 residues. The CDR3 coding sequence is TGCGCCAGCAGCCAACTGGCGGGAGGGTTAGATACGCAGTATTTT. Its translation is CASSQLAGGLDTQYF.

Regarding this clone: One junction end does not reproduce the germline sequence, and a read error may be involved. V usage is TRBV7-7 and J usage is TRBJ1-4; perhaps TRBD1 as D (5 bases). There are 13 residues in the CDR3. Germline CDR1 is SSHAT and CDR2 is FNYEAQ (reference sequence). The CDR3 DNA sequence: TGTGCTAGCAGCTTGGACACGAATGAAAAACTGTTTTTT. Translation gives CASSLDTNEKLFF. Drawing the rest from reference TRBV7-7 and TRBJ1-4, the complete variable domain is GAGVSQSPRYKVTKRGQDVTLRCDPISSHATLYWYQQALGQGPEFLTYFNYEAQPDKSGLPSDRFSAERPEGSISTLTIQRTEQRDSAMYRCASSLDTNEKLFFGSGTQLSVL.

The chain recombines TRBV5-4 with TRBJ2-5, with 10 nucleotides matching TRBD2. The V and J ends lost 4 bases and 5 bases, in that order; junction bases with no gene match: 14. This CDR3 contains 17 residues. The germline V gene encodes CDR1 SGHNT and CDR2 YYREEE (reference sequence). CDR3 region: CASSHSDLAGVGETQYF. CDR3 bases: TGTGCCAGCAGCCACAGCGACCTAGCGGGGGTGGGGGAGACCCAGTACTTC.

The chain carries TRBV6-6 and TRBJ1-1; D unclear. This CDR3 is built from 10 residues. Trimming shortened V by 6 bases and J by 8 bases, and 7 bases separated the two germline ends. Germline V gives CDR1 MNHNY, CDR2 SVGAGI (reference sequence). The CDR3 reads CASRGEEAFF. As DNA, the CDR3 is TGTGCCAGCAGGGGAGAGGAAGCTTTCTTT.

This chain connects TRBV5-1 to TRBJ2-5; the match to TRBD2 covers 10 bases. CDR1 is SGHRS, CDR2 YFSETQ, per germline. The trim removed 7 bases at V and 3 bases at J, leaving 6 bases unmatched. The CDR3 sequence is 14 residues long. CDR3 residues: CASGAGGVKETQYF. CDR3 bases: TGCGCCAGCGGAGCGGGGGGGGTTAAAGAGACCCAGTACTTC.

The V call is TRBV27, the J call TRBJ2-7; 11 positions agree with TRBD1. The CDR3 has 14 residues. From germline, CDR1 is MNHEY and CDR2 SMNVEV (reference sequence). J lost 4 bases, V lost 2 bases, and 1 base had no gene match. CDR3 sequence: CASSLGQGAYEQYF. Here the CDR3 DNA reads TGTGCCAGCAGTTTAGGACAGGGGGCTTACGAGCAGTACTTC.

The chain joins TRBV18 to TRBJ1-1; 8 bases match TRBD1. CDR3 length equals 13 residues. The V and J ends lost 6 bases and 7 bases, in that order; junction bases with no gene match: 7. Germline V gene sequence: CDR1 KGHSH, CDR2 LQKENI. Written as DNA, the CDR3 is TGTGCCAGCTCGGAGGGACAGGCCGTTGAAGCTTTCTTT. Amino acids: CASSEGQAVEAFF.

This rearrangement joins TRBV6-1 to TRBJ2-6; D might be TRBD1 (5 bases). Germline V gives CDR1 MNHNS, CDR2 SASEGT. Trimming pared 2 bases from V and 1 base from J, leaving 9 bases between. This CDR3 region has 16 residues. In DNA form, the CDR3 reads TGTGCCAGCAGTGAAATAAAGGGGTCTGGGGCCAACGTCCTGACTTTC. It codes for CASSEIKGSGANVLTF.

V usage is TRBV10-3 and J usage is TRBJ2-5; 8 bases fit TRBD1. The CDR3 length is 16 residues. V lost 2 bases, J lost 5 bases, and 10 bases stayed unmatched. The germline V gene encodes CDR1 ENHRY and CDR2 SYGVKD. In DNA form, the CDR3 reads TGTGCCATCAGTGAGCCAAGGACAGGGTTCGGTGAGACCCAGTACTTC. This encodes CAISEPRTGFGETQYF.

The chain recombines TRBV21-1 with TRBJ1-2; the DNA was not compared with TRBD1, the D call given in the table. TRBV21-1 is designated a pseudogene. The CDR3 is 16 amino acids. The CDR3 DNA follows: TGTGCCAGCAGCAAAATCAACAGCACCTTCGGCTATGGCTACACCTTC. It specifies CASSKINSTFGYGYTF.

This chain uses TRBV27 with TRBJ2-2; D ambiguous. Trimming removed 3 bases from V and 5 bases from J, with 13 bases in between. From germline, CDR1 is MNHEY and CDR2 SMNVEV (reference sequence). There are 15 residues in the CDR3. The CDR3: CASSFGPRWTGELFF. The CDR3 DNA follows: TGTGCCAGCAGTTTCGGTCCCAGGTGGACCGGGGAGCTGTTTTTT.

V and J are TRBV28 and TRBJ2-7; D is ambiguous. CDR3 size: 11 residues. The V end was cut by 6 bases, the J end by 3 bases, with 6 bases between. CDR1 is MDHEN, CDR2 SYDVKM, per germline. For the CDR3, the DNA is TGTGCCAGCAGCTCGTTCTACGAGCAGTACTTC. It yields the protein CASSSFYEQYF.

The chain combines TRBV6-1 with TRBJ2-1, with 9 bases lining up with TRBD2. The CDR3 has 15 amino acids. Germline V gene data show CDR1 as MNHNS and CDR2 as SASEGT. The V and J ends lost 3 bases and 5 bases, in that order; junction bases with no gene match: 5. The CDR3 loop reads CASSDRLAGNNEQFF. CDR3 coding DNA: TGTGCCAGCAGTGATAGGCTAGCGGGGAACAATGAGCAGTTCTTC.

This clone was observed a few times. The rearrangement joins TRBV5-1 to TRBJ2-5, with 8 positions matching TRBD1. Trimming at V came to 3 bases and at J to 1 base, leaving 2 bases not matched to a gene. Germline loops: CDR1 SGHRS, CDR2 YFSETQ. The CDR3 has 14 residues. The CDR3 region has the DNA TGCGCCAGCAGCTCACAGGGGGTCCAAGAGACCCAGTACTTC. This translates into CASSSQGVQETQYF.

V and J are TRBV21-1 and TRBJ2-7; whether TRBD1, the table's D call, matches the DNA was not checked. TRBV21-1 is termed a pseudogene. The CDR3 totals 12 residues. The CDR3 coding sequence is TGTGCCAGCTATGGCAGGGTAAGAGAGCAGTACTTC. Amino acid sequence: CASYGRVREQYF.

This clone was picked up a small number of times. The chain couples TRBV19 to TRBJ1-5, with D perhaps TRBD1 (6 bases). CDR1 LNHDA and CDR2 SQIVND come from the germline V gene (reference sequence). The CDR3 totals 14 residues. V was pared by 9 bases and J by 5 bases, with 17 bases between. CDR3: CASNEGQFHQPQHF. CDR3 sequence (DNA): TGTGCCAGCAATGAGGGACAATTTCATCAGCCCCAGCATTTT. The full variable domain, rest sourced from reference TRBV19 and TRBJ1-5, is DGGITQSPKYLFRKEGQNVTLSCEQNLNHDAMYWYRQDPGQGLRLIYYSQIVNDFQKGDIAEGYSVSREKKESFPLTVTSAQKNPTAFYLCASNEGQFHQPQHFGDGTRLSIL.

V is TRBV12-5 and J is TRBJ2-1; 8 nucleotides agree with TRBD2. Germline V lookup: CDR1 LGHNT, CDR2 FRNRAP. After removal of 0 bases from V and 2 bases from J, the junction contained 6 bases not matched to a gene. CDR3 size: 17 residues. The CDR3 DNA is TGTGCTAGTGGTTTGGTACGGAGCGGGAGTCCCTACAATGAGCAGTTCTTC. This gives the protein CASGLVRSGSPYNEQFF.